The 28 T cell receptor beta chains listed next were all sequenced from one sample in a study of cytomegalovirus exposure and HLA in healthy donors (dated by TCRdb to about 2017). To prepare the library, the immunoSEQ multiplex PCR assay was applied. The multiplex PCR relied on a mix of 60 forward primers for TCR Vbeta segments and 13 reverse primers for TCR Jbeta segments. The immuneACCESS repertoire file appears here via TCRdb, limited to in-frame rearrangements. These files lack a portion of the clones; in checked studies, under half of the deficit traces to unresolved V genes, and the cause of the others is not known. The sample table holds over 100,000 clones, of which over 60% were seen once. The top ten clones comprise roughly 1.4% of the sample. Sequencing was performed on PBMCs. The source is a man aged 18 to 30 in good health and CMV-seronegative.

This clone was detected a few times. The genes are TRBV7-2 and TRBJ2-5; 15 bases line up with TRBD2. CDR1 and CDR2 from the germline V gene are SGHTA and FQGNSA. The CDR3 contains 15 residues. After removal of 5 bases from V and 11 bases from J, the junction contained 9 bases not matched to a gene. CDR3 sequence (DNA): TGTGCCAGCAGCCTGGGACTAGCGGGAGGTCGAGAGCAGTACTTC. Its protein is CASSLGLAGGREQYF.

The chain joins TRBV4-2 to TRBJ2-1, with a tentative D call TRBD2 (7 bases). V gave up 3 bases and J gave up 0 bases, with 18 bases separating them. CDR1 LGHNA and CDR2 YNFKEQ come from the germline V gene. CDR3 size: 18 residues. The CDR3 sequence is CASSQDAAGASSYNEQFF. The CDR3 nucleotides are TGTGCCAGCAGCCAGGATGCCGCGGGGGCCAGCTCCTACAATGAGCAGTTCTTC.

The rearrangement joins TRBV11-2 to TRBJ2-7; the match to TRBD1 covers 7 bases. Trimming took 5 bases from V and 3 from J; bases not matched to a gene: 7. The CDR3 runs to 14 residues. The germline V gene encodes CDR1 SGHAT and CDR2 FQNNGV. DNA for the CDR3: TGTGCCAGCAGCCCTTTGACAGGGCGCTACGAGCAGTACTTC. Amino acid sequence: CASSPLTGRYEQYF.

This rearrangement joins TRBV5-1 to TRBJ1-1; D ambiguous. V lost 0 bases and J lost 4, with 7 bases in between. CDR1 is SGHRS, CDR2 YFSETQ, per germline. The CDR3 is 13 amino acids. CDR3 nucleotides: TGCGCCAGCAGCTTGGAAGGGAGCACTGAAGCTTTCTTT. Translation gives CASSLEGSTEAFF.

This clone was counted a few times. The CDR3 sequence: CASSLSRTGGLSNQPQHF. The CDR3, as DNA: TGTGCCAGCAGTTTAAGTCGGACAGGGGGCCTTAGCAATCAGCCCCAGCATTTT. The rearrangement uses TRBV27 and TRBJ1-5; 11 bases are a match to TRBD1. In germline, CDR1 is MNHEY, CDR2 SMNVEV (reference sequence). This CDR3 comprises 18 residues. With V trimmed by 2 bases and J by 0 bases, 6 bases remained unmatched.

The rearrangement links TRBV18 to TRBJ1-4; 9 nucleotides align to TRBD1. The CDR3 loop spans 16 amino acids. V was clipped by 3 bases and J by 7 bases; unmatched bases: 9. CDR1 and CDR2 from the germline V gene are KGHSH and LQKENI. CDR3 loop: CASSPDADRGVEKLFF. DNA for the CDR3: TGTGCCAGCTCACCGGACGCGGACAGGGGCGTTGAAAAACTGTTTTTT.

The chain couples TRBV27 to TRBJ1-1, with D possibly TRBD1 on 6 matching bases. There are 12 residues in the CDR3. The V end lost 5 bases, the J end lost 13 bases, and 17 bases lay between the germline ends. Germline V gene lookup returns CDR1 MNHEY and CDR2 SMNVEV (reference sequence). CDR3 nucleotides: TGTGCCAGCAGTCTGCCAGGGGACCCCGTTTTCTTT. Translated: CASSLPGDPVFF.

The rearrangement links TRBV29-1 to TRBJ2-1; 9 nucleotides line up with TRBD2. The CDR3 is 15 amino acids. The V segment lost 1 base and the J segment 8 bases; nucleotides outside the gene matches: 9. Germline V gives CDR1 SQVTM, CDR2 ANQGSEA. CDR3 bases: TGCAGCGTTGAAGGAGACGCGGGAGGGCCATATGAGCAGTTCTTC. Translated, it gives CSVEGDAGGPYEQFF.

The V gene is TRBV5-1, the J gene TRBJ2-7; TRBD1 matches at 10 bases. CDR1 and CDR2 from the germline V gene are SGHRS and YFSETQ. With 4 bases clipped from V and 7 bases from J, the junction kept 14 bases outside the gene matches. This CDR3 region has 16 residues. The CDR3 DNA reads TGCGCCAGCAGCGCTGGACAGGGGGTGGGACCCGGGGAGCAGTACTTC. Translation gives CASSAGQGVGPGEQYF.

This sequence joins TRBV10-2 and TRBJ1-2; a weak D match, TRBD1 (5 bases). Germline V gene data show CDR1 as WSHSY and CDR2 as SAAADI. The CDR3 covers 15 residues. Trimming removed 5 bases at V and 1 base at J, with 14 bases between. The CDR3 region is CASSQTSQGNYGYTF. The CDR3 DNA sequence: TGCGCCAGCAGTCAAACCAGCCAGGGTAACTATGGCTACACCTTC.

The chain links TRBV30 to TRBJ1-5; the D is unclear. The CDR3 is made up of 15 amino acids. Germline CDR1 and CDR2: GTSNPN and SVGIG (reference sequence). V lost 0 bases to trimming and J lost 2 bases, with 11 bases between them. CDR3 bases: TGTGCCTGGAGTGTTGGGCAGGTGGGCAATCAGCCCCAGCATTTT. Encoded protein: CAWSVGQVGNQPQHF.

The chain couples TRBV7-9 to TRBJ1-2; the match to TRBD1 covers 7 bases. From germline, CDR1 is SEHNR and CDR2 FQNEAQ (reference sequence). V gave up 5 bases and J gave up 8 bases; unmatched junction bases: 11. The CDR3 is 14 amino acids. CDR3 amino acids: CASSPSGGLGGYTF. CDR3 bases: TGTGCCAGCAGCCCCTCAGGGGGACTGGGGGGCTACACCTTC.

In its sample, this clone was seen once. The chain couples TRBV28 to TRBJ1-1; the match to TRBD1 covers 8 bases. Germline CDR1 reads MDHEN; CDR2 reads SYDVKM. Trimming at V came to 10 bases and at J to 8 bases, leaving 12 bases not matched to a gene. This CDR3 spans 13 amino acids. The CDR3 DNA reads TGTGCCACCGGCGCACAGGGGGTATTAGAAGCTTTCTTT. Encoded protein: CATGAQGVLEAFF.

The gene calls are TRBV11-3 and TRBJ2-2, with 11 bases lining up with TRBD2. The V and J ends lost 5 bases and 2 bases, in that order; junction bases with no gene match: 7. Germline V lookup: CDR1 SGHNT, CDR2 YENEEA. This CDR3 contains 17 residues. In DNA form, the CDR3 reads TGTGCCAGCAGCCCCAACCGACTAGCGGGAAACACCGGGGAGCTGTTTTTT. It encodes CASSPNRLAGNTGELFF. The whole variable domain, filled in from reference TRBV11-3 and TRBJ2-2, reads EAGVVQSPRYKIIEKKQPVAFWCNPISGHNTLYWYLQNLGQGPELLIRYENEEAVDDSQLPKDRFSAERLKGVDSTLKIQPAELGDSAVYLCASSPNRLAGNTGELFFGEGSRLTVL.

The rearrangement uses TRBV9 and TRBJ1-4; 8 nucleotides agree with TRBD1. Losses at the gene ends were 3 bases for V and 8 bases for J; bases not matched to a gene: 6. Germline values: CDR1 SGDLS, CDR2 YYNGEE. The CDR3 has 14 residues. The CDR3 DNA is TGTGCCAGCAGCGGACAGGGGATTGGCGAAAAACTGTTTTTT. Amino acid sequence: CASSGQGIGEKLFF. Using reference TRBV9 and TRBJ1-4 for the parts outside the CDR3, the full variable domain is DSGVTQTPKHLITATGQRVTLRCSPRSGDLSVYWYQQSLDQGLQFLIQYYNGEERAKGNILERFSAQQFPDLHSELNLSSLELGDSALYFCASSGQGIGEKLFFGSGTQLSVL.

The V and J genes are TRBV6-5 and TRBJ1-2, with 9 bases that match TRBD1. V shed 8 bases, J shed 8 bases, and the junction held 6 bases outside the gene matches. The CDR3 is made up of 12 amino acids. Per the germline V gene, CDR1 is MNHEY and CDR2 is SVGAGI. DNA for the CDR3: TGTGCCAGCGCAAGAACAGGGGGCGGCTACACCTTC. Amino acid sequence: CASARTGGGYTF.

This chain uses TRBV30 with TRBJ1-1; a weak D match, TRBD1 (5 bases). Trimming removed 5 bases at V and 1 base at J, with 20 bases between. This CDR3 is built from 16 residues. Germline V gives CDR1 GTSNPN, CDR2 SVGIG (reference sequence). CDR3 sequence: CAWLGLGAGQNTEAFF. The CDR3 DNA sequence: TGTGCCTGGCTTGGTCTAGGGGCAGGACAGAACACTGAAGCTTTCTTT.

The CDR3 here is CASSFSRGTGNTIYF. DNA for the CDR3: TGTGCCAGCAGCTTCTCCAGGGGTACTGGAAACACCATATATTTT. The rearrangement uses TRBV5-5 and TRBJ1-3, with TRBD1 as a possible D gene (6 bases). The CDR3 consists of 15 residues. Germline CDR1 reads SGHKS; CDR2 reads YYEKEE (reference sequence). V dropped 2 bases and J dropped 2 bases, with 11 bases sitting between them.

The chain uses TRBV5-8 and TRBJ2-3; 7 positions agree with TRBD1. Trimming cost V 4 bases and J 5 bases; bases outside gene matches: 7. The CDR3 is 14 amino acids. Germline V gene sequence: CDR1 SGHTS, CDR2 YDEGEE. Here the CDR3 DNA reads TGTGCCAGCAGCCCAGGACAGGCGGTAGATACGCAGTATTTT. The encoded protein is CASSPGQAVDTQYF.

V gene TRBV14 combines with J gene TRBJ2-3, with 9 bases identical to TRBD1. V lost 4 bases, J lost 6 bases, and 8 bases stayed unmatched. Per the germline V gene, CDR1 is SGHDN and CDR2 is FVKESK. CDR3 length: 15 amino acids. This chain's CDR3 is CASSRDRADGDTQYF. CDR3 nucleotides: TGTGCCAGCAGCCGGGACAGGGCGGACGGGGATACGCAGTATTTT.

The gene calls are TRBV2 and TRBJ2-1, with 11 bases aligning to TRBD2. The germline V gene has CDR1 SNHLY and CDR2 FYNNEI. The J segment lost 5 bases and the V segment lost 9 bases, leaving 9 bases of the junction unmatched. The CDR3 totals 15 residues. The CDR3 coding sequence is TGTGCCAGAGCCCCGACTAGCGGGGCCAACAATGAGCAGTTCTTC. It is translated as CARAPTSGANNEQFF. The full variable domain, in which reference TRBV2 and TRBJ2-1 provide the parts outside the CDR3, is EPEVTQTPSHQVTQMGQEVILRCVPISNHLYFYWYRQILGQKVEFLVSFYNNEISEKSEIFDDQFSVERPDGSNFTLKIRSTKLEDSAMYFCARAPTSGANNEQFFGPGTRLTVL.

This clone was recorded a few times. The gene calls are TRBV23-1 and TRBJ2-1; TRBD1 agrees at 7 bases. TRBV23-1 is classed as an ORF, of uncertain function. The CDR3 sequence is 15 residues long. J lost 0 bases, V lost 6 bases, and 5 bases had no gene match. The CDR3 DNA follows: TGCGCCAGCAGAACAGGGGTACGCTCCTACAATGAGCAGTTCTTC. Its protein product is CASRTGVRSYNEQFF.

This chain joins TRBV18 and TRBJ1-4, with 7 bases matching TRBD1. The germline V gene has CDR1 KGHSH and CDR2 LQKENI. After removal of 6 bases from V and 7 bases from J, the junction contained 14 bases not matched to a gene. This CDR3 region has 16 residues. The CDR3 sequence is CASSRGQTRVGEKLFF. The CDR3 bases are TGTGCCAGCTCCCGGGGACAGACTAGGGTCGGTGAAAAACTGTTTTTT.

CDR3 region: CAISESWRGRDKNIQYF. The CDR3 DNA follows: TGTGCCATCAGTGAGAGCTGGAGGGGGCGAGACAAAAACATTCAGTACTTC. The J gene is TRBJ2-4, the V gene TRBV10-3; D might be TRBD1 (7 bases). The length of the CDR3 is 17 residues. V was shortened by 2 bases and J by 3 bases, with 17 bases between the two germline ends. Germline V gene sequence: CDR1 ENHRY, CDR2 SYGVKD.

This clone was seen more than once but under ten times. The chain joins TRBV5-6 to TRBJ2-7; weak D call: TRBD1 (6 bases). Trimming took 4 bases from V and 3 from J, leaving 17 bases between them. This CDR3 contains 15 residues. Germline CDR1 is SGHDT and CDR2 is YYEEEE. CDR3 in amino acids: CASSPDRRGDYEQYF. In nucleotides, the CDR3 is TGTGCCAGCAGCCCAGACAGGCGTGGCGACTACGAGCAGTACTTC.

This chain links TRBV28 with TRBJ2-1; weak D call: TRBD1 (5 bases). The germline V gene has CDR1 MDHEN and CDR2 SYDVKM. CDR3 length equals 9 residues. The V and J ends lost 8 bases and 11 bases respectively, with 7 bases between them. In DNA, the CDR3 is TGTGCCAGCGGGGCCCAGCAGTTCTTC. Translated, it gives CASGAQQFF.

The chain employs TRBV5-1 and TRBJ2-3, with D perhaps matching TRBD2 (6 bases). The CDR3 has 16 residues. Trimming cost V 5 bases and J 0 bases, with 16 bases left between them. Per germline, CDR1 SGHRS and CDR2 YFSETQ. CDR3 DNA sequence: TGCGCCAGCAGGCCAAATAGCGGCACTAGCACAGATACGCAGTATTTT. Protein product: CASRPNSGTSTDTQYF.

The chain carries TRBV28 and TRBJ2-5; 7 bases are a match to TRBD1. This CDR3 has 14 residues. J gave up 5 bases and V 6 bases, and 9 bases lay outside the gene matches. Germline CDR1 MDHEN, CDR2 SYDVKM. The CDR3 is CASSRGQAGETQYF. The CDR3 coding sequence is TGTGCCAGCAGCCGTGGACAGGCTGGCGAGACCCAGTACTTC. Full variable domain (rest looked up from reference TRBV28 and TRBJ2-5): DVKVTQSSRYLVKRTGEKVFLECVQDMDHENMFWYRQDPGLGLRLIYFSYDVKMKEKGDIPEGYSVSREKKERFSLILESASTNQTSMYLCASSRGQAGETQYFGPGTRLLVL.